One and the same sample provided the 21 T cell receptor beta chains below, sequenced in a study of blood T cell repertoires in COVID-19. Profiled with immunoSEQ multiplex PCR; TCRdb holds only in-frame clones, not every one. The profile shows about 370,000 clones, 85% to 90% of them singletons. Sample: PBMCs or T cells enriched from blood (not recorded which). These receptors originate from a man between 18 and 35 years old who had recovered from COVID-19.

This rearrangement joins TRBV27 to TRBJ2-7; 8 bases are shared with TRBD2. This CDR3 contains 14 residues. The junction had 9 bases not matched to a gene; V was cut back by 5 bases and J by 6 bases. The V gene's germline CDR1 is MNHEY and CDR2 SMNVEV (reference sequence). Written as DNA, the CDR3 is TGTGCCAGCAGTCGGTCGGGGGGGAGAGGCGAGCAGTACTTC. Amino acids: CASSRSGGRGEQYF.

This clone has a single count. J is TRBJ2-1 and V is TRBV28, with 7 bases fitting TRBD2. CDR1 is MDHEN and CDR2 is SYDVKM in the germline V gene. J was trimmed by 9 bases and V by 3 bases; bases with no gene match: 5. The CDR3 extends over 13 amino acids. DNA of the CDR3: TGTGCCAGCAGTTTTGGCGGGAGAGGTGAGCAGTTCTTC. Its protein product is CASSFGGRGEQFF. Filled out from reference TRBV28 and TRBJ2-1, the complete variable domain reads DVKVTQSSRYLVKRTGEKVFLECVQDMDHENMFWYRQDPGLGLRLIYFSYDVKMKEKGDIPEGYSVSREKKERFSLILESASTNQTSMYLCASSFGGRGEQFFGPGTRLTVL.

The chain carries TRBV12-3 or TRBV12-4 and TRBJ1-5; the D is unclear. CDR3 length: 13 amino acids. V was trimmed by 4 bases and J by 7 bases, leaving 11 bases between them. For the CDR3, the DNA is TGTGCCAGCAGTTCCGGGGAATGGCAGCCCCAGCATTTT. Translating it yields CASSSGEWQPQHF.

This chain connects TRBV6-5 to TRBJ2-1; D may be TRBD2 (6 bases). CDR1 is MNHEY, CDR2 SVGAGI, per germline. The V and J ends lost 6 bases and 5 bases respectively, with 11 bases between them. This CDR3 contains 13 residues. In DNA form, the CDR3 reads TGTGCCAGCAGGTCCGGGGGAAACAATGAGCAGTTCTTC. The encoded protein is CASRSGGNNEQFF.

This chain links TRBV30 with TRBJ2-1; TRBD2 might be the D (6 bases). The CDR3 runs to 14 residues. V was trimmed by 2 bases and J by 5 bases, leaving 13 bases between them. Per germline, CDR1 GTSNPN and CDR2 SVGIG (reference sequence). This CDR3 reads CAWSTGVGDNEQFF. Here the CDR3 DNA reads TGTGCCTGGAGTACGGGGGTTGGGGACAATGAGCAGTTCTTC.

This sequence joins TRBV7-2 and TRBJ2-2; D is undetermined. Germline CDR1 is SGHTA and CDR2 is FQGNSA. Trimming pared 2 bases from V and 3 bases from J, leaving 4 bases between. CDR3 size: 13 residues. The CDR3 here is CASSLSYTGELFF. CDR3 DNA sequence: TGTGCCAGCAGCTTATCGTACACCGGGGAGCTGTTTTTT.

In this sample, this clone turned up once. The gene calls are TRBV18 and TRBJ1-1, with 7 bases matching TRBD1. The CDR3 runs 12 residues. The trim removed 3 bases at V and 5 bases at J, leaving 0 bases unmatched. Germline CDR1 KGHSH, CDR2 LQKENI. CDR3 loop: CASSPTGTEAFF. The CDR3 DNA reads as TGTGCCAGCTCACCGACAGGGACTGAAGCTTTCTTT.

The genes are TRBV9 and TRBJ1-4; D ambiguous. The CDR3 totals 15 residues. V gave up 0 bases and J gave up 0 bases, with 6 bases separating them. CDR1 is SGDLS and CDR2 is YYNGEE in the germline V gene. The CDR3 DNA is TGTGCCAGCAGCGTAGGTGCAGCAACTAATGAAAAACTGTTTTTT. Amino acids: CASSVGAATNEKLFF.

V and J are TRBV28 and TRBJ1-1; 7 positions match TRBD1. This CDR3 region has 14 residues. Germline V lookup: CDR1 MDHEN, CDR2 SYDVKM. Losses at the gene ends were 5 bases for V and 1 base for J; bases not matched to a gene: 4. CDR3 coding DNA: TGTGCCAGCAGTCTCTGGGACAGGAACACTGAAGCTTTCTTT. Translated, it gives CASSLWDRNTEAFF.

The J gene is TRBJ2-3, the V gene TRBV14; possibly TRBD2 for D (6 bases). From germline, CDR1 is SGHDN and CDR2 FVKESK. This CDR3 comprises 16 residues. The V and J ends lost 4 bases and 6 bases respectively, with 20 bases between them. The CDR3 region is CASSRYSGTPRDTQYF. The CDR3 DNA reads as TGTGCCAGCAGCCGATACTCCGGGACTCCTCGGGATACGCAGTATTTT.

The chain couples TRBV20-1 to TRBJ1-1; D gene uncertain. The CDR3 sequence is 11 residues long. Looked up from germline, CDR1 is DFQATT and CDR2 is SNEGSKA (reference sequence). V was pared by 1 base and J by 5 bases, with 5 bases between. Written as DNA, the CDR3 is TGCAGTGCTAGAGGGGCAACTGAAGCTTTCTTT. This encodes CSARGATEAFF.

The count of this clone is one. The CDR3 reads CASSSPSGSGELFF. CDR3 DNA sequence: TGTGCCAGCAGCTCTCCCTCTGGGAGCGGGGAGCTGTTTTTT. The chain uses TRBV5-4 and TRBJ2-2; tentatively, D is TRBD2 (5 bases). CDR1 and CDR2 from the germline V gene are SGHNT and YYREEE (reference sequence). V lost 3 bases and J lost 7, with 13 bases in between. The CDR3 covers 14 residues. Drawing the rest from reference TRBV5-4 and TRBJ2-2, the complete variable domain is ETGVTQSPTHLIKTRGQQVTLRCSSQSGHNTVSWYQQALGQGPQFIFQYYREEENGRGNFPPRFSGLQFPNYSSELNVNALELDDSALYLCASSSPSGSGELFFGEGSRLTVL.

The V gene is TRBV4-3, the J gene TRBJ2-3; 11 nucleotides line up with TRBD1. Germline CDR1 reads LGHNA; CDR2 reads YSLEER. CDR3 size: 16 residues. With 0 bases clipped from V and 8 bases from J, the junction kept 7 bases outside the gene matches. The CDR3 region is CASSQDLGQGGGTQYF. CDR3 in DNA: TGCGCCAGCAGCCAAGATCTGGGACAGGGGGGTGGTACGCAGTATTTT.

The chain links TRBV6-5 to TRBJ2-1; 7 bases agree with TRBD2. The V gene's germline CDR1 is MNHEY and CDR2 SVGAGI. V shed 0 bases, J shed 1 base, and the junction held 3 bases outside the gene matches. The CDR3 has 16 amino acids. CDR3 nucleotide sequence: TGTGCCAGCAGTTACTCCAGCGGGGAGTCCTACAATGAGCAGTTCTTC. Protein sequence: CASSYSSGESYNEQFF.

This sequence joins TRBV14 and TRBJ1-1; D might be TRBD1 (6 bases). There are 17 residues in the CDR3. Germline CDR1 SGHDN, CDR2 FVKESK. Trimming left V 4 bases short and J 0 bases short, with 18 bases between. The CDR3 reads CASSPIGGRGMNTEAFF. The CDR3, as DNA: TGTGCCAGCAGCCCCATTGGGGGCAGGGGCATGAACACTGAAGCTTTCTTT.

V usage is TRBV13 and J usage is TRBJ1-3; 8 bases match TRBD1. The germline V gene encodes CDR1 PRHDT and CDR2 FYEKMQ (reference sequence). The CDR3 is 15 residues long. V shed 6 bases and J 1 base; nucleotides not matched to a gene: 5. This CDR3 is CASSSQGASGNTIYF. For the CDR3, the DNA is TGTGCCAGCAGTTCGCAGGGGGCATCTGGAAACACCATATATTTT.

The chain joins TRBV29-1 to TRBJ2-2; D might be TRBD2 (6 bases). The CDR3 sequence is 13 residues long. Trimming took off 5 bases at V and 1 base at J, with 8 bases between the two ends. The germline CDR1 and CDR2 sequences are SQVTM and ANQGSEA. The DNA for the CDR3 is TGCAGCGTTCGGGAGTTGAACACCGGGGAGCTGTTTTTT. This translates into CSVRELNTGELFF.

The J gene is TRBJ2-3, the V gene TRBV19; TRBD2 aligns across 12 bases. V dropped 9 bases and J dropped 5; count of bases not matched to a gene: 6. The CDR3 contains 14 residues. CDR1 LNHDA and CDR2 SQIVND come from the germline V gene (reference sequence). The CDR3, as DNA: TGTGCCAGCGGGCTAGCGGGAGGGCAAGATACGCAGTATTTT. Translated: CASGLAGGQDTQYF.

The CDR3 DNA reads as TGTGCCTGGAGTGGGACACTAACTAATGAAAAACTGTTTTTT. Encoded protein: CAWSGTLTNEKLFF. The chain couples TRBV30 to TRBJ1-4; possibly TRBD1 for D (5 bases). In germline, CDR1 is GTSNPN, CDR2 SVGIG (reference sequence). This CDR3 is 14 amino acids long. Between the trimmed V and J ends, which lost 1 base and 1 base, there was a span of 7 bases.

The chain joins TRBV2 to TRBJ2-2; maybe TRBD1 (6 bases). Deletions cut 5 bases from V and 7 bases from J, with 11 bases between. Germline CDR1 and CDR2: SNHLY and FYNNEI. This CDR3 contains 13 residues. In DNA form, the CDR3 reads TGTGCCAGCAGTTGGGACATCCTCGGGGAGCTGTTTTTT. Amino acids: CASSWDILGELFF.

This chain joins TRBV18 and TRBJ2-1, with 9 bases aligning to TRBD1. Germline values: CDR1 KGHSH, CDR2 LQKENI. The CDR3 spans 12 residues. J lost 15 bases, V lost 3 bases, and 6 bases had no gene match. CDR3 in amino acids: CASSPTGDRVFF. The CDR3 region has the DNA TGTGCCAGCTCACCGACCGGGGACAGGGTGTTCTTC.